This T cell receptor (beta chain) was profiled in a study of blood T cell repertoires in COVID-19. The assay was immunoSEQ multiplex PCR, and TCRdb's table has in-frame clones only and misses some. This sample has some 140,000 clones; less than 80% occur once, and the top ten carry approximately 3.6%. Trimming removed 3 bases from V and 9 bases from J, with 18 bases in between. Per germline, CDR1 MDHEN and CDR2 SYDVKM. The CDR3 is 14 residues long. The chain couples TRBV28 to TRBJ2-7; D uncertain. Material: peripheral blood. This receptor was obtained from a man aged 55 to 70 with acute or convalescent COVID-19. CDR3 nucleotides: TGTGCCAGCAGTTTTCCCCCCCCGCAGGATGGGCAGTACTTC. It specifies CASSFPPPQDGQYF.